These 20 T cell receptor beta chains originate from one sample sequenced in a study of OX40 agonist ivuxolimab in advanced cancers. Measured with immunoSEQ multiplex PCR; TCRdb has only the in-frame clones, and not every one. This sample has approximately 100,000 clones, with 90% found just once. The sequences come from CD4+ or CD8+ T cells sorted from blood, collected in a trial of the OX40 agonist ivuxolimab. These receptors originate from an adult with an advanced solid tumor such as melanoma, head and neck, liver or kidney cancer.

The CDR3 DNA reads as TGTGCCACTCCCTGGGGGGGCCCCGGGGCAGATACGCAGTATTTT. It codes for CATPWGGPGADTQYF. The rearrangement links TRBV6-4 to TRBJ2-3; D perhaps matches TRBD2 (7 bases). This CDR3 has 15 amino acids. V gave up 10 bases and J gave up 4 bases, with 21 bases separating them. CDR1 is MRHNA, CDR2 SNTAGT, per germline.

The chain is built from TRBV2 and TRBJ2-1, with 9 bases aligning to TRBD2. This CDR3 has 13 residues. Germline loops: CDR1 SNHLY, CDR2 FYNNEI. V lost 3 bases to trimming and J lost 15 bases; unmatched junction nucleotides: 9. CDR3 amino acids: CASSEASGAGGFF. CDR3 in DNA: TGTGCCAGCAGTGAGGCTAGCGGGGCCGGGGGGTTCTTC.

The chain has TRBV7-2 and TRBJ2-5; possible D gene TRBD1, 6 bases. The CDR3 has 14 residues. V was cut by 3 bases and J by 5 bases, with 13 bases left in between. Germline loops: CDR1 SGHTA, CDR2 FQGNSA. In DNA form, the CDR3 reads TGTGCCAGCAGCTTTACAGGGTTTGTGGAGACCCAGTACTTC. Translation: CASSFTGFVETQYF. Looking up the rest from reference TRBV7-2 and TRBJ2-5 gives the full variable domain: GAGVSQSPSNKVTEKGKDVELRCDPISGHTALYWYRQSLGQGLEFLIYFQGNSAPDKSGLPSDRFSAERTGGSVSTLTIQRTQQEDSAVYLCASSFTGFVETQYFGPGTRLLVL.

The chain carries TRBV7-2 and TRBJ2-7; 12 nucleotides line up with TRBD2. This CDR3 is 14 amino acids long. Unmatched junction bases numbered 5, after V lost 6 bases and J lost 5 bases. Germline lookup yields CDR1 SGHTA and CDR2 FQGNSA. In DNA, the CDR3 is TGTGCCAGCAGGCTAGCGGGAGGGCCCCACGAGCAGTACTTC. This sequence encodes CASRLAGGPHEQYF.

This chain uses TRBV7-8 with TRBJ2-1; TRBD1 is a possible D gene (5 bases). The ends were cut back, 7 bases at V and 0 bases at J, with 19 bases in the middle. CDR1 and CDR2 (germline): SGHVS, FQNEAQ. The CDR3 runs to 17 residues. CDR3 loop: CASTGEGVGYSYNEQFF. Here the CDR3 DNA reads TGTGCCAGCACTGGGGAAGGGGTCGGTTACTCCTACAATGAGCAGTTCTTC.

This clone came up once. CDR3 protein: CASRPSGGGELFF. The CDR3 DNA reads TGCGCCAGCAGGCCCTCGGGCGGCGGGGAGCTGTTTTTT. The rearrangement joins TRBV10-1 to TRBJ2-2, with D unclear. Trimming removed 6 bases at V and 7 bases at J, with 12 bases between. The germline V gene encodes CDR1 WNHNN and CDR2 SYGVQD (reference sequence). There are 13 residues in the CDR3.

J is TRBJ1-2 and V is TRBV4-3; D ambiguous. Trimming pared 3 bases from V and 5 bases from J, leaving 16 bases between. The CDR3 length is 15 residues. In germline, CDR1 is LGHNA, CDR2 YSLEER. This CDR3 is CASSHDGRPQYGYTF. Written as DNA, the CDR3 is TGCGCCAGCAGCCATGATGGCAGGCCACAGTATGGCTACACCTTC.

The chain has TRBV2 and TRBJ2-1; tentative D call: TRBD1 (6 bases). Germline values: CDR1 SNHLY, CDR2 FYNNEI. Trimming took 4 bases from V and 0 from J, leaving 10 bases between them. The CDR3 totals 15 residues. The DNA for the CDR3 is TGTGCCAGCAGTGCACAGGGTAGCTCCTACAATGAGCAGTTCTTC. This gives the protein CASSAQGSSYNEQFF.

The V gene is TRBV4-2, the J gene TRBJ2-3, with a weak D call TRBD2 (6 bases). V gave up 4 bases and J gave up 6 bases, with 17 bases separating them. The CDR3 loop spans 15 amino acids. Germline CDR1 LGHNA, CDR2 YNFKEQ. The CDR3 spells CASSRTSGGADTQYF. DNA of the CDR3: TGTGCCAGCAGCCGCACTAGTGGAGGGGCGGATACGCAGTATTTT.

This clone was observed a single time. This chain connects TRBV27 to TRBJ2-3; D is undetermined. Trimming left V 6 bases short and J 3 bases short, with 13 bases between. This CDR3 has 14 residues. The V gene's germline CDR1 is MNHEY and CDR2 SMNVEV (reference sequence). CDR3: CASRRLVLTDTQYF. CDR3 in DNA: TGTGCCAGCAGAAGACTCGTGTTAACAGATACGCAGTATTTT.

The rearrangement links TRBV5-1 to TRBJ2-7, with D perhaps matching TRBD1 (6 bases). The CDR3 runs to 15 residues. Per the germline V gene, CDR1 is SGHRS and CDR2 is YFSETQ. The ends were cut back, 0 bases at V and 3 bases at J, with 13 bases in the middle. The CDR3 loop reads CASSLVPGVSYEQYF. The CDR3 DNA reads TGCGCCAGCAGCTTGGTTCCAGGGGTAAGCTACGAGCAGTACTTC.

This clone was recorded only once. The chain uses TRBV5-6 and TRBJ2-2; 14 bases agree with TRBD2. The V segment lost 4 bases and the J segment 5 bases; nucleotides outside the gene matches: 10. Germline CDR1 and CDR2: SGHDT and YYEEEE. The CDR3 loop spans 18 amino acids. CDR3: CASSTTSGRAIGTGELFF. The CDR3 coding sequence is TGTGCCAGCAGCACGACTAGCGGGAGGGCCATAGGGACCGGGGAGCTGTTTTTT.

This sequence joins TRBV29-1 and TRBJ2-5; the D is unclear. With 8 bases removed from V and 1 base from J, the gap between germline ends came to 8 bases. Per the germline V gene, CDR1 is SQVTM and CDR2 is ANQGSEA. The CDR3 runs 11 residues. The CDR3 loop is CSYHSQETQYF. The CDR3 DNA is TGCAGCTACCACTCCCAAGAGACCCAGTACTTC.

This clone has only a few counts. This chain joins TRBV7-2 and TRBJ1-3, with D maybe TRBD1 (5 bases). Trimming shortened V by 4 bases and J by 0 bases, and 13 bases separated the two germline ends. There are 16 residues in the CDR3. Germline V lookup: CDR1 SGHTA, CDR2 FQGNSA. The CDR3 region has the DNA TGTGCCAGCAGCTCAAACAGGCCGCGCTCTGGAAACACCATATATTTT. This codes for CASSSNRPRSGNTIYF.

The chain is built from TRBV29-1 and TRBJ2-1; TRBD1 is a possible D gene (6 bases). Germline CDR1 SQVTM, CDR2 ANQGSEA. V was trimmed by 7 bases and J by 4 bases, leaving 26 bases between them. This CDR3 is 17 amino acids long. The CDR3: CSAVRPEFYGTYNEQFF. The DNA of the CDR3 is TGCAGCGCTGTTCGGCCTGAGTTTTACGGGACATACAATGAGCAGTTCTTC.

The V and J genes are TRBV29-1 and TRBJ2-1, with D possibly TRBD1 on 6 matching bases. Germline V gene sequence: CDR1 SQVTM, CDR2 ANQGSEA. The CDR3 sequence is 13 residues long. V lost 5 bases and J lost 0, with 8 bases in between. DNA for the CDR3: TGCAGCGTTTGGACAGCCTCCTACAATGAGCAGTTCTTC. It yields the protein CSVWTASYNEQFF.

CDR3 nucleotides: TGTGCCAGCTCACCGTATACCCGGGGTGCTGGGGCCAACGTCCTGACTTTC. This gives the protein CASSPYTRGAGANVLTF. The chain has TRBV18 and TRBJ2-6; TRBD2 might be the D (5 bases). There are 17 residues in the CDR3. The V gene's germline CDR1 is KGHSH and CDR2 LQKENI. Trimming pared 3 bases from V and 2 bases from J, leaving 14 bases between.

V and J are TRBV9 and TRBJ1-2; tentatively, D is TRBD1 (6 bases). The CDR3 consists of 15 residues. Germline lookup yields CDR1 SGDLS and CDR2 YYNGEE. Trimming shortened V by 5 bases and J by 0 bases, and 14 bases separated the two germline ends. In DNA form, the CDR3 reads TGTGCCAGCAGTCTTAGACAGGAGACTAACTATGGCTACACCTTC. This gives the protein CASSLRQETNYGYTF.

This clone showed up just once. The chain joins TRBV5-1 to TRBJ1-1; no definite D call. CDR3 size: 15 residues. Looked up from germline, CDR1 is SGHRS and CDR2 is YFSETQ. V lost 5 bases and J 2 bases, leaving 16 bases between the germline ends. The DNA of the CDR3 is TGCGCCAGCAGTGATCGCATCGATTATAACACTGAAGCTTTCTTT. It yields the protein CASSDRIDYNTEAFF. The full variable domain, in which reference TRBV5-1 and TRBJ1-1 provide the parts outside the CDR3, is KAGVTQTPRYLIKTRGQQVTLSCSPISGHRSVSWYQQTPGQGLQFLFEYFSETQRNKGNFPGRFSGRQFSNSRSEMNVSTLELGDSALYLCASSDRIDYNTEAFFGQGTRLTVV.

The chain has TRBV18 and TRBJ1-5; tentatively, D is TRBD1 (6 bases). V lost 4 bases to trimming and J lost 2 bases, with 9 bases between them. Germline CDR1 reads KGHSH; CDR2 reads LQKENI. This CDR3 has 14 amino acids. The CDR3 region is CASSRNRGNQPQHF. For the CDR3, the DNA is TGTGCCAGCTCACGTAACAGGGGCAATCAGCCCCAGCATTTT.